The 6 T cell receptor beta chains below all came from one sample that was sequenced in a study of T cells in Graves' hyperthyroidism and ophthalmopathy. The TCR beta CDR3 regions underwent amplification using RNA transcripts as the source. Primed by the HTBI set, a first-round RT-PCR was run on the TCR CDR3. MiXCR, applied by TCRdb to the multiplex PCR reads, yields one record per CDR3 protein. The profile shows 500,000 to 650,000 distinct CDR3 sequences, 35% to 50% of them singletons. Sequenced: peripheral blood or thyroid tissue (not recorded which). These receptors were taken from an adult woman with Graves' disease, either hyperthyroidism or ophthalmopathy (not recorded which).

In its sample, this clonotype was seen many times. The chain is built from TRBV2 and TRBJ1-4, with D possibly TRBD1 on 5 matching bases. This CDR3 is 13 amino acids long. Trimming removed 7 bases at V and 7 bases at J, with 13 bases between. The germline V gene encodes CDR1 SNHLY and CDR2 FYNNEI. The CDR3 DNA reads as TGTGCCAGCATTTTACAGGAGGGTGAAAAACTGTTTTTT. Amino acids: CASILQEGEKLFF.

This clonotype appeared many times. CDR3 coding DNA: TGTGCCAGCAGCTTTAGCGGTAATGAAAAACTGTTTTTT. The encoded protein is CASSFSGNEKLFF. This chain connects TRBV7-2 to TRBJ1-4; D is uncertain. The V gene lost 3 bases and the J gene lost 4 bases, with 6 bases spanning the gap. Germline loops: CDR1 SGHTA, CDR2 FQGNSA. CDR3 length: 13 residues.

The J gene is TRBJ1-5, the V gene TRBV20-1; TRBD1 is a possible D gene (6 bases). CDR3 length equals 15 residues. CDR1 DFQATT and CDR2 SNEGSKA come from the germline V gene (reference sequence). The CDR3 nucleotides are TGCAGCACCACTAGAATACGGGCAGGGGCTCAGCCCCAGCATTTT. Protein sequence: CSTTRIRAGAQPQHF.

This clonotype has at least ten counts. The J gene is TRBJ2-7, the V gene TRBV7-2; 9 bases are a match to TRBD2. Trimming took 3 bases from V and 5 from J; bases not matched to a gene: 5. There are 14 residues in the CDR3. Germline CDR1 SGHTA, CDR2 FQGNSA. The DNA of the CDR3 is TGTGCCAGCAGCTTTAGCGGGAGAGGAAACGAGCAGTACTTC. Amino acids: CASSFSGRGNEQYF.

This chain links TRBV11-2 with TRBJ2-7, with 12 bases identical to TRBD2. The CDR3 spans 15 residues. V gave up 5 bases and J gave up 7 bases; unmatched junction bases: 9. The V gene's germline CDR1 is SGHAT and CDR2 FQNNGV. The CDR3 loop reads CASSAETSGSGEQYF. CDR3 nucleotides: TGTGCCAGCAGCGCCGAGACTAGCGGGAGCGGAGAGCAGTACTTC.

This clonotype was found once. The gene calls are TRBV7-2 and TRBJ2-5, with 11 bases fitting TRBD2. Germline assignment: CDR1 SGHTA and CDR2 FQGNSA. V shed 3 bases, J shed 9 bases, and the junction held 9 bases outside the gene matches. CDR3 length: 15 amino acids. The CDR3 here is CASSFSGRARVAQYF. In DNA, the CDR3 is TGTGCCAGCAGCTTTAGCGGGAGGGCCAGAGTGGCCCAGTACTTC.